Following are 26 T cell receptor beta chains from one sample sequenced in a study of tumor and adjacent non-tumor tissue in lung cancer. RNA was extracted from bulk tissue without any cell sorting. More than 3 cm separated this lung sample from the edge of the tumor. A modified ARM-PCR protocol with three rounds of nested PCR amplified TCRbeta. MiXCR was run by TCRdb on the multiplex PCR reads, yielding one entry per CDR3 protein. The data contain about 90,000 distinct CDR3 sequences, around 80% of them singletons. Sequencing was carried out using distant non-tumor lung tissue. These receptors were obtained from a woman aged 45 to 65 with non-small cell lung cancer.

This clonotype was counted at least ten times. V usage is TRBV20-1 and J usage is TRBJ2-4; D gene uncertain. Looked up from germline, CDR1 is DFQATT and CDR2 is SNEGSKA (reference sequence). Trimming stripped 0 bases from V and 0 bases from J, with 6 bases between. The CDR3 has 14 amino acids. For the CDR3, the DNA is TGCAGTGCTAGAGATCGAGTAGCCAAAAACATTCAGTACTTC. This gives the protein CSARDRVAKNIQYF.

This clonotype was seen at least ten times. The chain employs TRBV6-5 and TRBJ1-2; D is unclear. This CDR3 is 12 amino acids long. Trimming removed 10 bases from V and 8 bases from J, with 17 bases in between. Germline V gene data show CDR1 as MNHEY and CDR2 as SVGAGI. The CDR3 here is CATQRGLDGYTF. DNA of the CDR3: TGTGCCACTCAGAGAGGTTTGGACGGCTACACCTTC.

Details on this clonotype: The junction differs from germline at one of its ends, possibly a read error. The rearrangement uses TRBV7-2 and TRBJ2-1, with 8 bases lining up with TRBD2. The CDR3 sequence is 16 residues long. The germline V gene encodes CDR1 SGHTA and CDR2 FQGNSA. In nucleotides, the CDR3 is TGTGCTAGCAGCGCGACGGGACTAGTGGGAGGGTTTGAGCAGTTCTTC. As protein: CASSATGLVGGFEQFF.

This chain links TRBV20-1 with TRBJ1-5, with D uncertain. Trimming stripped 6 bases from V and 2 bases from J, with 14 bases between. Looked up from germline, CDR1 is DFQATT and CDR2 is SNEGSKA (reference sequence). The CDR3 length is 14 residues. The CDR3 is CSASFGDRNQPQHF. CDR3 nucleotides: TGCAGTGCCAGTTTCGGAGACCGCAATCAGCCCCAGCATTTT.

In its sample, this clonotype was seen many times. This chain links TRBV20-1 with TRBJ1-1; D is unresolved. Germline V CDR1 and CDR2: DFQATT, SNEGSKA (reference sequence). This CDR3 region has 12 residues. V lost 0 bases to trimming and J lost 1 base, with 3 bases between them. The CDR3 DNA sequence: TGCAGTGCTAGAGATGGGAACACTGAAGCTTTCTTT. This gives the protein CSARDGNTEAFF.

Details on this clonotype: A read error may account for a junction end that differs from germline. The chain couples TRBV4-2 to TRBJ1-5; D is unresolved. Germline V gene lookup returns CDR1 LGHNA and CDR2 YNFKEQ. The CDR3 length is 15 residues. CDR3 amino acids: CPSIQDLTSNQPQHF. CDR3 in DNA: TGCCCCAGCATCCAAGACCTCACTAGCAATCAGCCCCAGCATTTT.

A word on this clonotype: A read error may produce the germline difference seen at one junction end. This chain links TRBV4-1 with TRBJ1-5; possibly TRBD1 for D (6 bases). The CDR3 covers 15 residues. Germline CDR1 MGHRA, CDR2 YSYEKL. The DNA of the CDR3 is TGCGCCAGCAGCCAAGTTCCCGGGGGCAATCAGCCCCAACATTTT. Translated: CASSQVPGGNQPQHF.

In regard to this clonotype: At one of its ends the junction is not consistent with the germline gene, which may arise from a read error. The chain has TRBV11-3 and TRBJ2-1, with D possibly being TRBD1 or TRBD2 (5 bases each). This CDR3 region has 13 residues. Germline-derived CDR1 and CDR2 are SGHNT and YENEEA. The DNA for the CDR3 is TGTGCCAGCAGCTTCGGGACCACTAATGAGCAGTCCTTC. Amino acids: CASSFGTTNEQSF.

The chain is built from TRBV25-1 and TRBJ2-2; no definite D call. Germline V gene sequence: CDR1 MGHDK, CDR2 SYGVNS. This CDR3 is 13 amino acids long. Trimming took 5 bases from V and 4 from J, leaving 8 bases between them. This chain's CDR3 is CASSYTSTGELFF. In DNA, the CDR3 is TGTGCCAGCAGTTATACGAGCACCGGGGAGCTGTTTTTT.

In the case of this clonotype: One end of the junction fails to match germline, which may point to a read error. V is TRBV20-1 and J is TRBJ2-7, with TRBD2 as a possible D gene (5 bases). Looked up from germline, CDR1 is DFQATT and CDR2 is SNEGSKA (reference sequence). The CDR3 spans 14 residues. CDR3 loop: CSVRDSRDLYEQYF. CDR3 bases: TGCAGTGTTAGAGATTCACGGGATCTGTACGAGCAGTACTTC.

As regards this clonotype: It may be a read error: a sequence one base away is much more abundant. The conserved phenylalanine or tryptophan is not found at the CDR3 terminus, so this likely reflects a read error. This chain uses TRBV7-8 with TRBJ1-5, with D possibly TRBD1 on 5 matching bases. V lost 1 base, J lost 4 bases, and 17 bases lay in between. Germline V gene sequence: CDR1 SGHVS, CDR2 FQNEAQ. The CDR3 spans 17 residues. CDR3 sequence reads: CASSLGTGTGRNQPQHV. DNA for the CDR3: TGTGCCAGCAGCTTAGGGACCGGGACCGGACGAAATCAGCCCCAGCATGTT.

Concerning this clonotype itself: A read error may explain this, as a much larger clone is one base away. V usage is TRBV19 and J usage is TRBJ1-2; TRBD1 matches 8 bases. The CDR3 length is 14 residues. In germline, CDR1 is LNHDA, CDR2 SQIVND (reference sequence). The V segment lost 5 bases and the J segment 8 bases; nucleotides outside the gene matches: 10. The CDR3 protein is CASSSLDRVGGYTF. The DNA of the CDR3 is TGTGCCAGTAGTTCGCTGGACAGGGTCGGCGGCTACACCTTC.

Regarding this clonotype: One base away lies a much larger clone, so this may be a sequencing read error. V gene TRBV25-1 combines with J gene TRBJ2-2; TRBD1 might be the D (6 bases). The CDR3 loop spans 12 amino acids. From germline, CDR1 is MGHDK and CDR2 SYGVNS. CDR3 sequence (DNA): TGTGCCAGCAGTTACCGCCAAGGGGGGCTGTTTTTT. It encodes CASSYRQGGLFF. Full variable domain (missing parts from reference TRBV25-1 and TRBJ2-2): EADIYQTPRYLVIGTGKKITLECSQTMGHDKMYWYQQDPGMELHLIHYSYGVNSTEKGDLSSESTVSRIRTEHFPLTLESARPSHTSQYLCASSYRQGGLFFGEGSRLTVL.

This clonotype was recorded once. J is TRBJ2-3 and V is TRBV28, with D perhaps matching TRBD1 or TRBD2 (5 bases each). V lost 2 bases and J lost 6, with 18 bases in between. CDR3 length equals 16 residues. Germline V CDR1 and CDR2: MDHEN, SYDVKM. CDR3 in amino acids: CASSLTEGPEADTQYF. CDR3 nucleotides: TGTGCCAGCAGTTTAACAGAGGGACCAGAGGCGGATACGCAGTATTTT.

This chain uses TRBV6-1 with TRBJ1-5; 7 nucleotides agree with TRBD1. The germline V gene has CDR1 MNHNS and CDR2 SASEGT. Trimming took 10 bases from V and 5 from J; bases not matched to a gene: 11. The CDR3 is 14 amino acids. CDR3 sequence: CANRGRGSDQPQHF. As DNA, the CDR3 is TGTGCCAACAGGGGAAGGGGGAGCGATCAGCCCCAGCATTTT.

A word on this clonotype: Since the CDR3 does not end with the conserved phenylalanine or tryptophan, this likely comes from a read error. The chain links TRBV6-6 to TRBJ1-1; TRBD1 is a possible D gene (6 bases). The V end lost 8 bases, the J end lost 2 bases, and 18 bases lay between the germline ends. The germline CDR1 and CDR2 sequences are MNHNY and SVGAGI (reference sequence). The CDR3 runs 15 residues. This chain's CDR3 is CASGKGGEINTEAFL. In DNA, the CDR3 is TGTGCCAGCGGTAAAGGGGGGGAGATCAACACTGAAGCTTTCCTT.

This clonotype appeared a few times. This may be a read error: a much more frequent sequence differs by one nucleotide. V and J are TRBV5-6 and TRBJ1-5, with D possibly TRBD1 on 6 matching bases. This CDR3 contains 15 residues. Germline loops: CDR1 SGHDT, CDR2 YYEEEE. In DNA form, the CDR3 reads TGTGTCAGCAGCGGAGCGGGGGCCTTCAATCAGCCCCAGCATTTT. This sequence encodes CVSSGAGAFNQPQHF. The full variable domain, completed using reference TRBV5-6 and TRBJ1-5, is DAGVTQSPTHLIKTRGQQVTLRCSPKSGHDTVSWYQQALGQGPQFIFQYYEEEERQRGNFPDRFSGHQFPNYSSELNVNALLLGDSALYLCVSSGAGAFNQPQHFGDGTRLSIL.

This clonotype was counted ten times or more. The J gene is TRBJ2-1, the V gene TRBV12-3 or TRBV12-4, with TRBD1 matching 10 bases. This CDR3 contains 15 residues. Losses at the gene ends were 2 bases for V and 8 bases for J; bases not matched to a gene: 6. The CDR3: CASSLWDRGGDEQFF. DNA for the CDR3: TGTGCCAGCAGTTTATGGGACAGGGGCGGCGATGAGCAGTTCTTC.

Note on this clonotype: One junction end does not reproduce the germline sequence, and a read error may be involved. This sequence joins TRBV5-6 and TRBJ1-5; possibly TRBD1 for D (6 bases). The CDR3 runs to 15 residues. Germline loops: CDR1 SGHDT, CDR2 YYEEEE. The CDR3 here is CVSSSWDNSNQPQHF. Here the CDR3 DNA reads TGTGTCAGCAGCTCCTGGGACAATAGCAATCAGCCCCAGCATTTT.

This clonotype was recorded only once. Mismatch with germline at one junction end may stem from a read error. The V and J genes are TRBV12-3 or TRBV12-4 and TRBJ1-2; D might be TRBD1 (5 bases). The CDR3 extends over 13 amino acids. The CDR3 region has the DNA TGTGCCAGCAGCCTCCGGGACGCCTATGGCCACACCTTC. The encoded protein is CASSLRDAYGHTF.

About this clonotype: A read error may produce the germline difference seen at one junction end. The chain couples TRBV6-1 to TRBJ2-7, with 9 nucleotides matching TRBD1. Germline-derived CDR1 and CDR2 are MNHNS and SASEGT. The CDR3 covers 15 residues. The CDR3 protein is CVSSGPPDRGREQYF. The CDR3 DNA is TGTGTCAGCAGTGGCCCTCCGGACAGGGGAAGGGAGCAGTACTTC.

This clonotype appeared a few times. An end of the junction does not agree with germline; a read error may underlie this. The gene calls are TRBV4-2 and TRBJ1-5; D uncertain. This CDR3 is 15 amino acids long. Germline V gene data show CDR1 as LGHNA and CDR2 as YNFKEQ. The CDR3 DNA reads TGTTCCAGTAGCCAAAACCTCACTAGCAATCAGCCCCAGCATTTT. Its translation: CSSSQNLTSNQPQHF.

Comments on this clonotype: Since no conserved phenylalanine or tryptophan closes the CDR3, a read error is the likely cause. CDR3 bases: TGTGCCAGCTCATTCTGGCGCAGCCTCGATTTGGTCGAACAGTACTTA. Translating gives CASSFWRSLDLVEQYL. The genes are TRBV6-1 and TRBJ2-7; D is unresolved. CDR3 length equals 16 residues. The V gene's germline CDR1 is MNHNS and CDR2 SASEGT. With 8 bases removed from V and 10 bases from J, the gap between germline ends came to 30 bases.

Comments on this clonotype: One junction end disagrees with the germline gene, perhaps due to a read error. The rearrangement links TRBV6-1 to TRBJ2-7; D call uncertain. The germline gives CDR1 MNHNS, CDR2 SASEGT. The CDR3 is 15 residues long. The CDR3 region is CASSESPENSYEQYF. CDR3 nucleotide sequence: TGTGCCAGCAGTGAGTCCCCTGAGAACTCCTACGAACAGTACTTC.

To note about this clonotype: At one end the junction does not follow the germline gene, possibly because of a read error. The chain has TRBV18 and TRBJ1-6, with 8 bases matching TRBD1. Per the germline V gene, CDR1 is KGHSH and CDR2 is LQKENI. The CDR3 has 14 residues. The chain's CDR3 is CASSRDRGNSPLHF. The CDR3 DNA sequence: TGTGCCAGCTCTCGTGACAGGGGTAATTCACCTCTCCACTTT.

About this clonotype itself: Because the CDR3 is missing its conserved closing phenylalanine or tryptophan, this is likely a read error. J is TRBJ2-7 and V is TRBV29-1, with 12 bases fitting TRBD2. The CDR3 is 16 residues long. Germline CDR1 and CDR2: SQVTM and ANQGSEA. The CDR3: CRVEAPSGRAPYEQYL. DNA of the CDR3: TGCCGCGTTGAAGCCCCTAGCGGGAGGGCCCCCTACGAGCAGTACTTA.